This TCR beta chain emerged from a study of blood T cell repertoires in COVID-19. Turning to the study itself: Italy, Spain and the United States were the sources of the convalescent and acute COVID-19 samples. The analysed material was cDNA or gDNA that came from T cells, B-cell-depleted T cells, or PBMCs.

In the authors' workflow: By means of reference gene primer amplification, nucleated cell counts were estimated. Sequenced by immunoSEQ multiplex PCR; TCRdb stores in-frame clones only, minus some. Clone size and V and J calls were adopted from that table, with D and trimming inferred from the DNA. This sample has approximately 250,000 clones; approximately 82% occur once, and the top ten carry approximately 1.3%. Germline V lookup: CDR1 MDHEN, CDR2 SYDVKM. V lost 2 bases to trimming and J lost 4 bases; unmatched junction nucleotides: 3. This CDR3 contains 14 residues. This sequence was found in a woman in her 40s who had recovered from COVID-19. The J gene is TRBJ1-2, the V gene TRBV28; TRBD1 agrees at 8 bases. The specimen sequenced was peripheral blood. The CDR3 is CASSLGQGGYGYTF. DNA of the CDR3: TGTGCCAGCAGTTTAGGACAGGGTGGCTATGGCTACACCTTC.